Following are 32 T cell receptor beta chains from one sample sequenced in a study of cytomegalovirus exposure and HLA in healthy donors. The PCR used 60 Vbeta and 13 Jbeta primers. Clones were read by immunoSEQ multiplex PCR, and TCRdb kept only the in-frame ones, dropping some. This table has 210,000 or so clones, around 80% appearing once. The specimen sequenced was PBMCs. These receptors were taken from a boy between 10 and 17 years old in good health and CMV-seronegative.

This chain joins TRBV11-3 and TRBJ1-2, with 9 bases fitting TRBD1. This CDR3 is built from 16 residues. V lost 5 bases to trimming and J lost 6 bases; unmatched junction nucleotides: 13. Looked up from germline, CDR1 is SGHNT and CDR2 is YENEEA. The CDR3 DNA reads as TGTGCCAGCAGCCGTCCCGGGACAGGGCCGGAGGATGGCTACACCTTC. Its translation: CASSRPGTGPEDGYTF.

This clone was found a few times. The J gene is TRBJ1-2, the V gene TRBV7-6, with D tentatively TRBD1 (6 bases). Germline CDR1 SGHVS, CDR2 FNYEAQ. This CDR3 spans 14 amino acids. V was pared by 2 bases and J by 6 bases, with 13 bases between. This CDR3 reads CASSLSSGDDGYTF. The CDR3, as DNA: TGTGCCAGCAGCTTATCGTCAGGGGATGATGGCTACACCTTC.

V gene TRBV5-5 combines with J gene TRBJ2-7, with a possible D match to TRBD1 (6 bases). Trimming left V 0 bases short and J 6 bases short, with 13 bases between. Germline values: CDR1 SGHKS, CDR2 YYEKEE (reference sequence). The CDR3 totals 14 residues. The CDR3 coding sequence is TGTGCCAGCAGCTTGGGAGCAGGGGATGGCGAGCAGTACTTC. It translates to CASSLGAGDGEQYF.

The gene calls are TRBV10-3 and TRBJ2-3; TRBD2 matches at 7 bases. Germline trimming cut 6 bases from V and 5 bases from J; bases unmatched to any gene: 14. Germline CDR1 is ENHRY and CDR2 is SYGVKD. This CDR3 is built from 16 residues. CDR3 DNA: TGTGCCATCAGGCCCCTAGCGGATCTAGCAGGAGATACGCAGTATTTT. Translated: CAIRPLADLAGDTQYF.

The J gene is TRBJ1-4, the V gene TRBV6-1; unclear D gene. The V gene lost 5 bases and the J gene lost 2 bases, with 12 bases spanning the gap. The CDR3 runs to 15 residues. Germline V gene data show CDR1 as MNHNS and CDR2 as SASEGT. CDR3 region: CASSSQTTTNEKLFF. The CDR3 nucleotides are TGTGCCAGCAGTTCCCAGACAACGACTAATGAAAAACTGTTTTTT.

This chain links TRBV5-5 with TRBJ1-1; D is unclear. V was shortened by 3 bases and J by 5 bases, with 14 bases between the two germline ends. CDR3 length: 14 residues. The V gene's germline CDR1 is SGHKS and CDR2 YYEKEE (reference sequence). CDR3 residues: CASSSQALGTEAFF. Written as DNA, the CDR3 is TGTGCCAGCAGCTCTCAGGCCCTGGGTACTGAAGCTTTCTTT.

The chain joins TRBV18 to TRBJ1-1, with D hard to call. V shed 3 bases and J shed 3 bases, with 17 bases lying between them. Germline CDR1 and CDR2: KGHSH and LQKENI. The CDR3 sequence is 16 residues long. Here the CDR3 reads CASSPFAGMGDTEAFF. The DNA for the CDR3 is TGTGCCAGCTCACCTTTCGCGGGGATGGGTGACACTGAAGCTTTCTTT.

This chain connects TRBV4-1 to TRBJ2-1; 9 bases map to TRBD2. V lost 2 bases, J lost 3 bases, and 2 bases stayed unmatched. The CDR3 covers 15 residues. Per germline, CDR1 MGHRA and CDR2 YSYEKL. CDR3 coding DNA: TGCGCCAGCAGCCAAAGCGGGGGGCTCTACAATGAGCAGTTCTTC. It codes for CASSQSGGLYNEQFF.

The V gene is TRBV5-4, the J gene TRBJ1-2; no clear D. Per the germline V gene, CDR1 is SGHNT and CDR2 is YYREEE (reference sequence). The CDR3 extends over 15 amino acids. V shed 1 base and J shed 4 bases, with 14 bases lying between them. CDR3 DNA: TGTGCCAGCAGCTTGCGGGCGGGCTGGGTCTATGGCTACACCTTC. Amino acid sequence: CASSLRAGWVYGYTF.

The J gene is TRBJ2-7, the V gene TRBV7-9, with D maybe TRBD1 (5 bases). Trimming removed 4 bases at V and 1 base at J, with 11 bases between. Germline CDR1 SEHNR, CDR2 FQNEAQ (reference sequence). The CDR3 contains 14 residues. The chain's CDR3 is CASSSPDRSYEQYF. The CDR3 DNA follows: TGTGCCAGCAGCTCACCCGACAGATCCTACGAGCAGTACTTC.

The CDR3 loop reads CASSPYGGESNTEAFF. The DNA for the CDR3 is TGTGCCAGCTCACCGTATGGGGGCGAGTCGAACACTGAAGCTTTCTTT. This chain joins TRBV18 and TRBJ1-1; TRBD1 might be the D (6 bases). Per germline, CDR1 KGHSH and CDR2 LQKENI. The CDR3 spans 16 residues. V was cut by 3 bases and J by 1 base, with 15 bases left in between.

The V and J genes are TRBV14 and TRBJ2-5, with a weak D call TRBD1 (6 bases). The V gene's germline CDR1 is SGHDN and CDR2 FVKESK. Trimming removed 4 bases at V and 1 base at J, with 7 bases between. The CDR3 is 13 amino acids. The CDR3 loop reads CASSPDSQETQYF. The DNA of the CDR3 is TGTGCCAGCAGCCCGGACAGCCAAGAGACCCAGTACTTC.

The CDR3: CASSGSRGGSSYNEQFF. In DNA, the CDR3 is TGTGCCAGCAGCGGATCCCGGGGGGGCAGCTCCTACAATGAGCAGTTCTTC. This chain links TRBV9 with TRBJ2-1; 8 nucleotides match TRBD2. From germline, CDR1 is SGDLS and CDR2 YYNGEE. Trimming at V came to 3 bases and at J to 0 bases, leaving 8 bases not matched to a gene. CDR3 length equals 17 residues.

There are a few counts of this clone. The chain recombines TRBV25-1 with TRBJ1-4; TRBD1 matches at 8 bases. This CDR3 contains 14 residues. V dropped 4 bases and J dropped 11; count of bases not matched to a gene: 9. Germline V gene sequence: CDR1 MGHDK, CDR2 SYGVNS. In nucleotides, the CDR3 is TGTGCCAGCAGTGCTACTACAGGGGGTGGGAAACTGTTTTTT. It encodes CASSATTGGGKLFF.

J is TRBJ2-4 and V is TRBV7-9; the match to TRBD2 covers 10 bases. Looked up from germline, CDR1 is SEHNR and CDR2 is FQNEAQ (reference sequence). V lost 5 bases, J lost 3 bases, and 7 bases stayed unmatched. This CDR3 region has 16 residues. The DNA for the CDR3 is TGTGCCAGCAGCATGGGGAGCGGGAGGGACAAAAACATTCAGTACTTC. This encodes CASSMGSGRDKNIQYF.

This clone was seen a few times. The chain has TRBV6-1 and TRBJ1-2; tentatively, D is TRBD1 (6 bases). The CDR3 sequence is 13 residues long. Germline lookup yields CDR1 MNHNS and CDR2 SASEGT. The V gene lost 6 bases and the J gene lost 3 bases, with 11 bases spanning the gap. Here the CDR3 DNA reads TGTGCCAGCAGGTTGGACAGATACTATGGCTACACCTTC. This codes for CASRLDRYYGYTF.

This clone showed up just a few times. This chain joins TRBV30 and TRBJ1-1; TRBD1 might be the D (5 bases). The germline V gene has CDR1 GTSNPN and CDR2 SVGIG (reference sequence). The CDR3 is made up of 18 amino acids. V dropped 0 bases and J dropped 5 bases, with 25 bases sitting between them. CDR3 in amino acids: CAWSVAVLISRGGTEAFF. The CDR3 region has the DNA TGTGCCTGGAGTGTCGCCGTATTGATCTCTAGGGGCGGAACTGAAGCTTTCTTT.

This clone came up a few times. CDR3 in DNA: TGTGCCAGCTCTATTTCCGGGGTTGGGGAAGCTTTCTTT. Translating it yields CASSISGVGEAFF. The V call is TRBV18, the J call TRBJ1-1; D gene ambiguous. CDR1 and CDR2 (germline): KGHSH, LQKENI. V shed 6 bases and J shed 8 bases, with 16 bases lying between them. The CDR3 runs 13 residues.

This clone appeared a single time. The sample contains more than one DNA sequence encoding this CDR3. The CDR3 DNA sequence: TGTGCCAGCAGCTTGGGGGACAGGGGGCTTAATGAAAAACTGTTTTTT. It is translated as CASSLGDRGLNEKLFF. This chain connects TRBV5-6 to TRBJ1-4, with 12 bases identical to TRBD1. Germline V gene lookup returns CDR1 SGHDT and CDR2 YYEEEE. The CDR3 is 16 residues long. V shed 0 bases and J 4 bases; nucleotides not matched to a gene: 1.

The chain is built from TRBV12-5 and TRBJ2-7; the match to TRBD2 covers 10 bases. V gave up 6 bases and J gave up 5 bases; unmatched junction bases: 10. The CDR3 consists of 15 residues. Germline lookup yields CDR1 LGHNT and CDR2 FRNRAP. This CDR3 reads CASGPLAGDQNEQYF. CDR3 in DNA: TGTGCTAGTGGGCCTCTAGCGGGGGACCAGAACGAGCAGTACTTC. Using reference TRBV12-5 and TRBJ2-7 for the parts outside the CDR3, the full variable domain is DARVTQTPRHKVTEMGQEVTMRCQPILGHNTVFWYRQTMMQGLELLAYFRNRAPLDDSGMPKDRFSAEMPDATLATLKIQPSEPRDSAVYFCASGPLAGDQNEQYFGPGTRLTVT.

The chain employs TRBV6-5 and TRBJ1-1, with TRBD1 as a possible D gene (5 bases). The CDR3 totals 13 residues. The V and J ends lost 8 bases and 2 bases respectively, with 12 bases between them. Germline V CDR1 and CDR2: MNHEY, SVGAGI. The CDR3 spells CASRVRGNTEAFF. The CDR3 coding sequence is TGTGCCAGCCGCGTTAGGGGAAACACTGAAGCTTTCTTT.

The rearrangement uses TRBV29-1 and TRBJ2-3; weak D call: TRBD2 (7 bases). Trimming removed 7 bases from V and 3 bases from J, with 14 bases in between. The length of the CDR3 is 13 residues. The V gene's germline CDR1 is SQVTM and CDR2 ANQGSEA. The CDR3 loop is CSAPAGATDTQYF. The CDR3 DNA reads TGCAGCGCTCCCGCGGGGGCAACAGATACGCAGTATTTT.

The genes are TRBV27 and TRBJ2-1, with D hard to call. CDR1 and CDR2 (germline): MNHEY, SMNVEV (reference sequence). The CDR3 is 13 amino acids. The V end was cut by 6 bases, the J end by 9 bases, with 15 bases between. The CDR3 bases are TGTGCCAGCAGCTCCCATTCGCGAGGTGAGCAGTTCTTC. It is translated as CASSSHSRGEQFF.

The chain recombines TRBV7-9 with TRBJ1-1; D ambiguous. Germline CDR1 and CDR2: SEHNR and FQNEAQ (reference sequence). V gave up 0 bases and J gave up 0 bases, with 8 bases separating them. The CDR3 is 15 residues long. The CDR3 sequence: CASSLARRVNTEAFF. The CDR3 bases are TGTGCCAGCAGCTTAGCGAGGCGGGTGAACACTGAAGCTTTCTTT.

The rearrangement joins TRBV6-5 to TRBJ2-2, with D possibly matching TRBD1 (5 bases). The CDR3 totals 13 residues. Trimming removed 5 bases from V and 6 bases from J, with 10 bases in between. Germline-derived CDR1 and CDR2 are MNHEY and SVGAGI. DNA for the CDR3: TGTGCCAGCAGTGGGGCACCCGCCGGGGAGCTGTTTTTT. This encodes CASSGAPAGELFF.

The chain has TRBV7-2 and TRBJ1-6, with a possible D match to TRBD1 (5 bases). Per germline, CDR1 SGHTA and CDR2 FQGNSA. The germline V and J ends were trimmed by 2 bases and 5 bases, with 10 bases remaining between them. There are 15 residues in the CDR3. CDR3 sequence: CASSLPGYNNSPLHF. The CDR3 nucleotides read TGTGCCAGCAGCTTACCAGGGTACAATAATTCACCCCTCCACTTT.

The chain has TRBV6-5 and TRBJ1-1, with D possibly TRBD1 on 5 matching bases. The V end was cut by 0 bases, the J end by 10 bases, with 15 bases between. Germline-derived CDR1 and CDR2 are MNHEY and SVGAGI. The CDR3 consists of 14 residues. CDR3 sequence (DNA): TGTGCCAGCAGTTACTCGACACAGGCAGGAGTAGCTTTCTTT. It is translated as CASSYSTQAGVAFF.

V gene TRBV6-5 combines with J gene TRBJ2-7; weak D call: TRBD2 (6 bases). Looked up from germline, CDR1 is MNHEY and CDR2 is SVGAGI. V dropped 7 bases and J dropped 6 bases, with 13 bases sitting between them. The CDR3 consists of 12 residues. Here the CDR3 DNA reads TGTGCCAGCATGGTGCGGGGTCGCGAGCAGTACTTC. This codes for CASMVRGREQYF.

The V gene is TRBV21-1, the J gene TRBJ2-3; TRBD2, as called in the table, went unchecked against the DNA. TRBV21-1 is a known pseudogene. The CDR3 consists of 15 residues. This CDR3 is CASSKGPHYTDTQYF. The CDR3 nucleotides read TGTGCCAGCAGCAAAGGACCGCACTACACAGATACGCAGTATTTT.

DNA of the CDR3: TGTGCCAGCAGTGAGGGACAGTTGACCCAGTACTTC. Translating gives CASSEGQLTQYF. The gene calls are TRBV25-1 and TRBJ2-5; TRBD1 aligns across 7 bases. There are 12 residues in the CDR3. V was pared by 3 bases and J by 7 bases, with 2 bases of the junction left unmatched. Germline CDR1 MGHDK, CDR2 SYGVNS.

The genes are TRBV2 and TRBJ2-1; D is possibly TRBD2 (5 bases). V lost 2 bases to trimming and J lost 9 bases, with 8 bases between them. CDR1 SNHLY and CDR2 FYNNEI come from the germline V gene. The CDR3 has 12 amino acids. In DNA form, the CDR3 reads TGTGCCAGCAGTGAACCCCGGGGTGAGCAGTTCTTC. As protein: CASSEPRGEQFF. Using reference TRBV2 and TRBJ2-1 for the parts outside the CDR3, the full variable domain is EPEVTQTPSHQVTQMGQEVILRCVPISNHLYFYWYRQILGQKVEFLVSFYNNEISEKSEIFDDQFSVERPDGSNFTLKIRSTKLEDSAMYFCASSEPRGEQFFGPGTRLTVL.

The rearrangement joins TRBV19 to TRBJ1-4; 8 nucleotides match TRBD1. J lost 7 bases, V lost 5 bases, and 9 bases had no gene match. Germline V gives CDR1 LNHDA, CDR2 SQIVND (reference sequence). This CDR3 contains 15 residues. CDR3 bases: TGTGCCAGTAGTGGACAGGGAGGGGCTGGTGAAAAACTGTTTTTT. Amino acid sequence: CASSGQGGAGEKLFF.